This is a list of T cell receptor beta chains from one sample in a study of blood T cell repertoires in COVID-19. Method: immunoSEQ multiplex PCR; TCRdb's copy keeps in-frame clones and lacks some. This table holds roughly 250,000 clones, roughly nine tenths found once. Sample: PBMCs or T cells enriched from blood (not recorded which). The receptors were gathered from a human donor in a cohort exposed to, infected with or recovered from COVID-19 (not recorded which). The donor label of this sample is uncertain. CDR3s include the opening cysteine and the closing phenylalanine or tryptophan. A D gene is named only where the DNA matches it firmly. Only part of the rows carry a size: once, few, many, or a class if the clone is expanded.

j_gene	d_gene	v_gene	abundance	CDR3aa	CDR3nt
TRBJ2-5	TRBD2	TRBV12-3/TRBV12-4	.	CASSSAGDETQYF	TGTGCCAGCAGTTCGGCGGGGGATGAGACCCAGTACTTC
TRBJ2-1	.	TRBV14	.	CASSHGVGQRYNEQFF	TGTGCCAGCAGCCACGGAGTGGGGCAGAGATACAATGAGCAGTTCTTC
TRBJ1-2	.	TRBV6-5	once	CASCDTWEGGYTF	TGTGCCAGCTGCGACACCTGGGAGGGTGGCTACACCTTC
TRBJ1-2	TRBD1	TRBV7-9	.	CASSLAGTGFTYGYTF	TGTGCCAGCAGCTTAGCAGGGACAGGGTTTACCTATGGCTACACCTTC
TRBJ2-1	.	TRBV4-1	.	CASSQETGEASYNEQFF	TGCGCCAGCAGCCAAGAGACGGGGGAGGCCTCCTACAATGAGCAGTTCTTC
TRBJ2-3	.	TRBV10-1	.	CASRKSEGVLSTDTQYF	TGCGCCAGCAGAAAATCAGAAGGGGTCCTTAGCACAGATACGCAGTATTTT
TRBJ2-5	TRBD1	TRBV10-3	.	CAIRAGTGIETQYF	TGTGCCATCAGAGCCGGGACAGGGATAGAGACCCAGTACTTC
TRBJ1-1	.	TRBV27	once	CASRPTGNTEAFF	TGTGCCAGCAGACCGACGGGGAACACTGAAGCTTTCTTT
TRBJ1-5	.	TRBV10-2	.	CASSESLSGILPQHF	TGCGCCAGCAGTGAGTCCTTGTCGGGGATTCTGCCCCAGCATTTT
TRBJ1-1	TRBD1	TRBV4-3	.	CASSVDRGIPMTEAFF	TGCGCCAGCAGCGTCGACAGGGGAATTCCCATGACTGAAGCTTTCTTT
TRBJ2-2	TRBD2	TRBV6-5	.	CASSLRGGGGELFF	TGTGCCAGCAGCCTCCGGGGGGGCGGCGGGGAGCTGTTTTTT
TRBJ2-5	TRBD2	TRBV30	.	CAWSLGLAATQYF	TGTGCCTGGAGTCTAGGACTAGCGGCGACCCAGTACTTC
TRBJ2-1	TRBD1	TRBV27	.	CASSVTGGSSYNEQFF	TGTGCCAGCAGTGTGACAGGGGGCAGTTCCTACAATGAGCAGTTCTTC
TRBJ1-5	.	TRBV4-2	.	CASSRAGVQPQHF	TGTGCCAGCAGCCGAGCAGGGGTTCAGCCCCAGCATTTT
TRBJ1-3	TRBD1	TRBV19	.	CASSPTTGSGNTIYF	TGTGCCAGTAGTCCAACGACAGGGTCTGGAAACACCATATATTTT
TRBJ1-2	.	TRBV11-2	once	CASSLDLAQGGYTF	TGTGCCAGCAGCTTAGATCTCGCCCAGGGAGGCTACACCTTC
TRBJ1-5	TRBD1	TRBV7-8	.	CASSREQGAGSQPQHF	TGTGCCAGCAGCCGAGAACAGGGGGCAGGGTCTCAGCCCCAGCATTTT
TRBJ2-7	TRBD1	TRBV4-2	once	CASSHPLDRSYEQYF	TGTGCCAGCAGCCATCCCCTGGACAGGTCCTACGAGCAGTACTTC
TRBJ1-5	.	TRBV19	.	CASSIQGGGQPQHF	TGTGCCAGTAGTATTCAGGGAGGGGGTCAGCCCCAGCATTTT
TRBJ1-1	.	TRBV5-1	.	CASSFISRASTEAFF	TGCGCCAGCAGCTTTATCAGCAGGGCCTCCACTGAAGCTTTCTTT
TRBJ2-3	.	TRBV15	.	CATSSHLTGFTDTQYF	TGTGCCACCAGCAGTCACCTGACGGGATTCACAGATACGCAGTATTTT
TRBJ2-1	.	TRBV19	.	CASSIESKGRNEQFF	TGTGCCAGTAGTATAGAGAGTAAGGGGCGAAATGAGCAGTTCTTC
TRBJ2-1	TRBD1	TRBV2	once	CASRSRDSPYNEQFF	TGTGCCAGCAGATCCCGGGACAGCCCCTACAATGAGCAGTTCTTC
TRBJ2-7	TRBD2	TRBV7-3	.	CASSLSGGPSYEQYF	TGTGCCAGCAGCTTAAGCGGGGGGCCTTCCTACGAGCAGTACTTC
TRBJ2-4	.	TRBV19	.	CASSIGGTLKNIQYF	TGTGCCAGTAGTATAGGAGGGACTCTCAAAAACATTCAGTACTTC
TRBJ2-7	.	TRBV9	.	CASSLTGIGASEQYF	TGTGCCAGCTCCCTAACAGGGATTGGCGCTAGCGAGCAGTACTTC
TRBJ2-5	TRBD2	TRBV4-1	.	CASSRSGTSEETQYF	TGCGCCAGCAGCCGATCCGGGACTAGCGAAGAGACCCAGTACTTC
TRBJ1-1	.	TRBV4-1	.	CASSLARDTYVDTEAFF	TGCGCCAGCAGCCTGGCTCGGGACACCTACGTCGACACTGAAGCTTTCTTT
TRBJ1-1	TRBD1	TRBV5-1	.	CASSWTGTGEGNTEAFF	TGCGCCAGCAGCTGGACCGGGACAGGGGAAGGGAACACTGAAGCTTTCTTT
TRBJ1-5	.	TRBV20-1	.	CSASDGEAQPQHF	TGCAGTGCTAGTGATGGGGAGGCCCAGCCCCAGCATTTT
TRBJ2-3	.	TRBV15	.	CATSRVHAAETTSTDTQYF	TGTGCCACCAGCAGAGTTCACGCGGCCGAGACGACGAGCACAGATACGCAGTATTTT
TRBJ1-5	.	TRBV3-1/TRBV3-2	.	CASSSGGGAQPQHF	TGTGCCAGCAGCTCCGGCGGGGGGGCTCAGCCCCAGCATTTT
TRBJ2-2	.	TRBV27	.	CASSLRGNTGELFF	TGTGCCAGCAGTTTAAGGGGTAACACCGGGGAGCTGTTTTTT
TRBJ1-6	TRBD1	TRBV15	.	CATSDRGLGNSPLHF	TGTGCCACCAGCGACAGGGGGCTTGGTAATTCACCCCTCCACTTT
TRBJ2-1	.	TRBV3-1/TRBV3-2	.	CASSQEGRDNEQFF	TGTGCCAGCAGCCAAGAAGGCAGGGACAATGAGCAGTTCTTC
TRBJ2-5	.	TRBV30	.	CAWSVGREKTQYF	TGTGCCTGGAGTGTCGGCAGGGAAAAGACCCAGTACTTC
TRBJ1-2	TRBD1	TRBV6-4	.	CASSDSTGGGYTF	TGTGCCAGCAGTGACTCCACAGGGGGGGGCTACACCTTC
TRBJ1-2	.	TRBV14	.	CASSQEQGHGYTF	TGTGCCAGCAGCCAAGAGCAGGGGCATGGCTACACCTTC
TRBJ2-3	TRBD2	TRBV5-1	.	CASSLHRSGLFTDTQYF	TGCGCCAGCAGCTTGCACCGTAGCGGGCTCTTCACAGATACGCAGTATTTT
TRBJ2-1	.	TRBV3-1/TRBV3-2	.	CASSQDDSQPDEQFF	TGTGCCAGCAGCCAAGATGATAGCCAGCCCGATGAGCAGTTCTTC
TRBJ2-1	TRBD2	TRBV9	.	CASSPPHSGGYNEQFF	TGTGCCAGCAGCCCCCCTCATAGCGGGGGGTACAATGAGCAGTTCTTC
TRBJ2-5	TRBD2	TRBV11-3	.	CASSLMTSGQETQYF	TGTGCCAGCAGCTTAATGACTAGCGGACAAGAGACCCAGTACTTC
TRBJ1-6	.	TRBV7-9	once	CASSLGDSSPLHF	TGTGCCAGCAGCTTAGGCGACAGTTCACCCCTCCACTTT